The next 11 T cell receptor beta chains were all read from a single sample in a study of blood T cell repertoires in COVID-19 (dated by TCRdb to 2019 to 2021). Library creation used the immunoSEQ multiplex PCR assay. This immuneACCESS table, as held by TCRdb, lists in-frame sequences with V and J called but not all clones. Of the missing ones, under half trace to an unresolved V gene in checked studies; the others have no known cause. The sample table shows about 220,000 clones, and 82% are seen once. Clones ranked in the top ten supply 8% to 10% of the sample. Material: peripheral blood. Source of these receptors: a woman aged 80 or older with COVID-19, enrolled during active disease.

This clone was found once. V usage is TRBV7-3 and J usage is TRBJ2-3; 7 bases are shared with TRBD2. Germline CDR1 SGHTA, CDR2 FQGTGA. This CDR3 is built from 13 residues. Unmatched junction bases numbered 1, after V lost 3 bases and J lost 4 bases. The CDR3 loop is CASSLAGADTQYF. Written as DNA, the CDR3 is TGTGCCAGCAGCTTGGCGGGGGCAGATACGCAGTATTTT.

V usage is TRBV7-2 and J usage is TRBJ1-2; weak D call: TRBD1 (6 bases). This CDR3 is 17 amino acids long. V gave up 0 bases and J gave up 3 bases, with 17 bases separating them. CDR1 and CDR2 from the germline V gene are SGHTA and FQGNSA. Written as DNA, the CDR3 is TGTGCCAGCAGCTTAGCCGGCACAGGGATGGGTGACTATGGCTACACCTTC. Protein sequence: CASSLAGTGMGDYGYTF. The full variable domain, its missing parts supplied by reference TRBV7-2 and TRBJ1-2, is GAGVSQSPSNKVTEKGKDVELRCDPISGHTALYWYRQSLGQGLEFLIYFQGNSAPDKSGLPSDRFSAERTGGSVSTLTIQRTQQEDSAVYLCASSLAGTGMGDYGYTFGSGTRLTVV.

CDR3 DNA sequence: TGCGCCAGCAGCTTGGAGGGACTAGCGGGGCAAGAGACCCAGTACTTC. Its translation: CASSLEGLAGQETQYF. The chain carries TRBV5-1 and TRBJ2-5, with 13 bases identical to TRBD2. Germline trimming cut 0 bases from V and 2 bases from J; bases unmatched to any gene: 1. This CDR3 is built from 16 residues. Germline CDR1 is SGHRS and CDR2 is YFSETQ.

This rearrangement joins TRBV7-9 to TRBJ1-1; no clear D gene. This CDR3 comprises 15 residues. Germline CDR1 reads SEHNR; CDR2 reads FQNEAQ (reference sequence). V shed 2 bases and J shed 0 bases, with 10 bases lying between them. The DNA for the CDR3 is TGTGCCAGCAGCTTATCAAGACAAATGAACACTGAAGCTTTCTTT. Its protein product is CASSLSRQMNTEAFF.

This sequence joins TRBV5-1 and TRBJ1-1, with D possibly being TRBD1 (6 bases). There are 12 residues in the CDR3. Trimming stripped 3 bases from V and 6 bases from J, with 9 bases between. Germline V gene sequence: CDR1 SGHRS, CDR2 YFSETQ. The CDR3 spells CASSSGAAEAFF. The CDR3 DNA reads as TGCGCCAGCAGCTCAGGGGCGGCTGAAGCTTTCTTT.

The chain uses TRBV29-1 and TRBJ1-1; D call uncertain. The CDR3 loop spans 11 amino acids. The germline V and J ends were trimmed by 5 bases and 11 bases, with 15 bases remaining between them. The germline CDR1 and CDR2 sequences are SQVTM and ANQGSEA. The CDR3 DNA sequence: TGCAGCGTTTTGGCGGATCGCGTGGCTTTCTTT. This gives the protein CSVLADRVAFF.

Only a few counts were recorded for this clone. The V and J genes are TRBV19 and TRBJ1-3; 9 nucleotides align to TRBD1. Germline V gives CDR1 LNHDA, CDR2 SQIVND (reference sequence). V lost 11 bases, J lost 3 bases, and 14 bases stayed unmatched. CDR3 length: 16 residues. The CDR3 sequence is CAGMGTGRKGGNTIYF. CDR3 in DNA: TGTGCCGGAATGGGGACAGGGAGAAAAGGTGGAAACACCATATATTTT.

The chain has TRBV28 and TRBJ2-2; no reliable D call. This CDR3 has 15 amino acids. V was trimmed by 5 bases and J by 4 bases, leaving 14 bases between them. Germline V gives CDR1 MDHEN, CDR2 SYDVKM. The CDR3 DNA follows: TGTGCCAGCAGTCCGCCCTACTCGGGCACCGGGGAGCTGTTTTTT. It specifies CASSPPYSGTGELFF.

V usage is TRBV28 and J usage is TRBJ2-5, with 8 positions matching TRBD2. V lost 3 bases and J lost 0; bases outside the gene matches: 12. The germline gives CDR1 MDHEN, CDR2 SYDVKM. This CDR3 has 18 residues. Here the CDR3 DNA reads TGTGCCAGCAGTTTTCGTTTATTTGCTAGCGGGTACCAAGAGACCCAGTACTTC. It translates to CASSFRLFASGYQETQYF.

The chain links TRBV14 to TRBJ2-3; D not certain. With 0 bases removed from V and 2 bases from J, the gap between germline ends came to 6 bases. Per the germline V gene, CDR1 is SGHDN and CDR2 is FVKESK. This CDR3 spans 14 amino acids. CDR3 nucleotides: TGTGCCAGCAGCCAAGACAGGTTCACAGATACGCAGTATTTT. Translated, it gives CASSQDRFTDTQYF.

This clone appeared a few times. The rearrangement uses TRBV7-3 and TRBJ2-7; 13 bases are shared with TRBD2. The germline V gene encodes CDR1 SGHTA and CDR2 FQGTGA. The trim removed 6 bases at V and 6 bases at J, leaving 5 bases unmatched. The CDR3 loop spans 14 amino acids. The CDR3 sequence is CASSLGTSGTEQYF. The CDR3, as DNA: TGTGCCAGCAGTCTGGGGACTAGCGGGACCGAGCAGTACTTC.